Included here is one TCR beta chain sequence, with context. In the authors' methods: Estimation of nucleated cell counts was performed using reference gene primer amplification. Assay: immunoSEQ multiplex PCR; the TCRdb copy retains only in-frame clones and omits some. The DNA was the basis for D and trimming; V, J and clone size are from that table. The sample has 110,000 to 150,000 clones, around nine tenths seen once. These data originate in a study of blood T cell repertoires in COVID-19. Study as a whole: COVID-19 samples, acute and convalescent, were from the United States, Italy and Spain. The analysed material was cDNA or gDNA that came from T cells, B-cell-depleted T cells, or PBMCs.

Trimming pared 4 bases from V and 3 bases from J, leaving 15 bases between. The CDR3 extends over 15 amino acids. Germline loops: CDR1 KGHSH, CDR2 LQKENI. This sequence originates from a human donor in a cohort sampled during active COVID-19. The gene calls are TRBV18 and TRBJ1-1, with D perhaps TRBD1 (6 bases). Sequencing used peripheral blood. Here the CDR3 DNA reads TGTGCCAGCTCACAGTTACAGGGTGGGGACACTGAAGCTTTCTTT. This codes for CASSQLQGGDTEAFF.